This T cell receptor (beta chain) emerged from a study of blood T cell repertoires in COVID-19 (TCRdb year 2020). Context from the whole study: Samples covering the acute and convalescent phases of COVID-19 were provided by collaborators in the United States, Italy and Spain. The prospective study material was composed of cDNA or gDNA derived from T cells, B-cell-depleted T cells, or PBMCs. The samples were drawn from the first 160 participants of the ongoing ImmuneRACE study and from under 1,500 subjects provided by 6 global collaborators. The dataset comprised deeply sampled blood TCRbeta repertoires from subjects exposed to, actively infected with, or recovered from COVID-19. A freely available public database, intended as a resource for researchers studying the immune response to SARS-CoV-2, is where the repertoires were released. The sample metadata nearly always contained a de-identified subject ID, COVID-19 status, age in years and sex. Where available, HLA class I and class II types were obtained from metadata supplied by the sample provider rather than from assay-based typing.

The research as a whole found: Clinical and demographic metadata were provided uncurated, with the amount varying by source and participant.

The germline V gene (reference sequence) gives CDR1 as SGHNT and CDR2 as YYREEE. Its CDR3 holds 13 amino acids, cysteine through phenylalanine. The kept DNA is CDR3 alone, 39 bases in frame from the first base. V and J are truncated by 4 bases and 3 bases respectively, leaving an intervening sequence of 9 bases. Another Seattle source contributed samples from volunteer blood donors who had recovered from COVID-19. Whole blood was collected in K2EDTA tubes by collaborating institutions according to the institutions' own protocols. For TCRbeta analysis, collaborators shipped samples as frozen whole blood, isolated PBMCs, or DNA extracted from either of those sample types. As for this clone: The specificity of this receptor is unknown. Within one base of it there is no much larger clone, and no base qualities were kept.

The immunoSEQ Assay, a bias-controlled multiplex PCR, was used to amplify TCRbeta CDR3 regions from genomic DNA. In the source study's methods: Nucleated cell counts per sample were estimated from amplification of reference gene primers within the assay. Sequence reads were collapsed and filtered to measure the absolute abundance of every unique TCRbeta CDR3 rearrangement. For each sample, productive Simpson clonality was calculated as the square root of Simpson's diversity index across productive rearrangements. TCRdb mirrors the immuneACCESS table, restricted to in-frame sequences. Some clones are absent from its copies; in checked studies, under half trace to an unresolved V gene, and the reason for the others is unknown. V, J and clone size are taken as reported in that table, and D and trimming were inferred from the DNA itself. In this sample the table shows some 270,000 clones, roughly 89% of which occur a single time. Less than 5% of the sample is taken by the ten largest.

Sequences were obtained from peripheral blood. The clonotype originates from a woman in her thirties or forties who had recovered from COVID-19. The chain was built from TRBV5-4 and TRBJ2-3; the D gene assignment is ambiguous. The CDR3 sequence is CASSQTITDTQYF. The nucleotide sequence reads TGTGCCAGCAGCCAGACAATTACAGATACGCAGTATTTT.